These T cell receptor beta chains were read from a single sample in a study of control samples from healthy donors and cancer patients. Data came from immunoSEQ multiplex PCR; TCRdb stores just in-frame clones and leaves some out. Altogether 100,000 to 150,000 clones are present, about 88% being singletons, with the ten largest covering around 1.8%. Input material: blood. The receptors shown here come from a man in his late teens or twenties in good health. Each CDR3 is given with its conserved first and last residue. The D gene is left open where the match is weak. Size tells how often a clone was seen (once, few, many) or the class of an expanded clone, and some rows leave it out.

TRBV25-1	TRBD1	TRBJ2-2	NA	TGTGCCAGCAGGCACAGGGGAAACACCGGGGAGCTGTTTTTT	CASRHRGNTGELFF
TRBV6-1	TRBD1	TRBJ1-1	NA	TGTGCCAGCAGTGAATTACCGGGACAGGGGGTCACTGAAGCTTTCTTT	CASSELPGQGVTEAFF
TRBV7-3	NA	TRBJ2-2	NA	TGTGCCAGCAGCCCCGGGACGGCGAACACCGGGGAGCTGTTTTTT	CASSPGTANTGELFF
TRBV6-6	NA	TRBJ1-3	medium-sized	TGTGCCAGCAGCCCCGAAAGGAACACCATATATTTT	CASSPERNTIYF
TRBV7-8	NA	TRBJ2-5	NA	TGTGCCAGCAGCGTCGACAGGCTCCAAGAGACCCAGTACTTC	CASSVDRLQETQYF
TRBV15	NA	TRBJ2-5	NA	TGTGCCACCAGCAGAGGCCCAGGGGTTCAAGAGACCCAGTACTTC	CATSRGPGVQETQYF
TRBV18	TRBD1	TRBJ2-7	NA	TGTGCCAGCTCAAGCGGACAGGGGGAGTCCTACGAGCAGTACTTC	CASSSGQGESYEQYF
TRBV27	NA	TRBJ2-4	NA	TGTGCCAGCCGCTCCGGGTGGGACATTCAGTACTTC	CASRSGWDIQYF
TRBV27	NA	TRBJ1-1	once	TGTGCCAGCTCCTTGAAGGCAGGCTGGGCTGAAGCTTTCTTT	CASSLKAGWAEAFF
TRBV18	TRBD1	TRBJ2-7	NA	TGTGCCAGCTCACCCATCATCGGACAGGGTCTGGAAGAGCAGTACTTC	CASSPIIGQGLEEQYF
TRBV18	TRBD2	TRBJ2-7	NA	TGTGCCAGCTCACTTGGACTAGCGGGAGACGCCTCCTACGAGCAGTACTTC	CASSLGLAGDASYEQYF
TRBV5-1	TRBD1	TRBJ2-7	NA	TGCGCCAGCAGCTTGGTGACAGGGGGCTACGAGCAGTACTTC	CASSLVTGGYEQYF
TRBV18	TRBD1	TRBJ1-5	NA	TGTGCCAGCTCACAAGATTCCACAGGGGTGGTGGGCAATCAGCCCCAGCATTTT	CASSQDSTGVVGNQPQHF
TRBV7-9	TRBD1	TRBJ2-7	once	TGTGCCAGCAGCTGGAGACCGGGACAGGGTATAAGCGAGCAGTACTTC	CASSWRPGQGISEQYF
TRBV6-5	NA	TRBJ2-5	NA	TGTGCCAGCAGTTACATGGAGGGGAGAGAGACCCAGTACTTC	CASSYMEGRETQYF
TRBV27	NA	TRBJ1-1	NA	TGTGCCAGCAGTATGACAGCGGGGGGCACTGAAGCTTTCTTT	CASSMTAGGTEAFF
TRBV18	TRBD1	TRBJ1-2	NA	TGTGCCAGCTCAACTAAAGGGACAGGGAATGGCTACACCTTC	CASSTKGTGNGYTF
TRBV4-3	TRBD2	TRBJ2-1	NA	TGCGCCAGCAGCCGGACTAGCGAGACCTACAATGAGCAGTTCTTC	CASSRTSETYNEQFF
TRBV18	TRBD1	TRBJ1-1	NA	TGTGCCAGCTCACGGGGACAGGGAAAAGGCACTGAAGCTTTCTTT	CASSRGQGKGTEAFF
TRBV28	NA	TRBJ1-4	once	TGTGCCAGCAGTCTTTCGGGAGTCGGTAGTAATGAAAAACTGTTTTTT	CASSLSGVGSNEKLFF
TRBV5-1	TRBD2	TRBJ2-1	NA	TGCGCCAGCAGAACGCGGGAGAGGCTCAGGGATGAGCAGTTCTTC	CASRTRERLRDEQFF
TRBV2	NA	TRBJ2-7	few	TGTGCCAGCAGCCAGACATACGAGCAGTACTTC	CASSQTYEQYF
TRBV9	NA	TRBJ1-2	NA	TGTGCCAGCAGCGTAGCTTCCACAAACTATGGCTACACCTTC	CASSVASTNYGYTF
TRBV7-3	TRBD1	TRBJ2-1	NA	TGTGCCAGCAGCTTACGGACAGGGGGCAATGAGCAGTTCTTC	CASSLRTGGNEQFF
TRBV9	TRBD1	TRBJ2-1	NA	TGTGCCAGCAGTTTCGGACAGGGGGGTTACAATGAGCAGTTCTTC	CASSFGQGGYNEQFF
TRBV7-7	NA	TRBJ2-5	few	TGTGCCAGCAGCACGACCCCAAGGTTCCAAGAGACCCAGTACTTC	CASSTTPRFQETQYF
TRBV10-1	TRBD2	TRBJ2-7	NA	TGCGCCAGCAGTGAGTCAAGCGGGAGTGGTACCGAGCAGTACTTC	CASSESSGSGTEQYF
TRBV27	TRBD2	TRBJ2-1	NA	TGTGCCAGCAGTTTAATGGAACTAGCGGGTAATGAGCAGTTCTTC	CASSLMELAGNEQFF
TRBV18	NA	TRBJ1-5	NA	TGTGCCAGCTCCCTCACCGGGGATAGCAATCAGCCCCAGCATTTT	CASSLTGDSNQPQHF
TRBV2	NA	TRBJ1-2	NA	TGTGCTCGTTCCCCGACAGACGCCTATGGCTACACCTTC	CARSPTDAYGYTF
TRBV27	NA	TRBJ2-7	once	TGTGCCAGCAGTTTATCGGGCAAGATCTACGAGCAGTACTTC	CASSLSGKIYEQYF
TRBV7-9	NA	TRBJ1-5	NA	TGTGCCAGCAGCGCCGAGAATCAGCCCCAGCATTTT	CASSAENQPQHF
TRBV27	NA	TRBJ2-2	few	TGTGCCAGCAGTTTATCGAACACCGGGGAGCTGTTTTTT	CASSLSNTGELFF
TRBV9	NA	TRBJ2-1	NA	TGTGCCAGCAGCGTAGAAGACCCCCTTAATCCTTACAATGAGCAGTTCTTC	CASSVEDPLNPYNEQFF
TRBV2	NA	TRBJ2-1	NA	TGTGCCAGAGCCCCGCCCAGCTCCTACAATGAGCAGTTCTTC	CARAPPSSYNEQFF
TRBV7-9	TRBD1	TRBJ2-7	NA	TGTGCCACCGGGGGACAGGGGGAGTCCTACGAGCAGTACTTC	CATGGQGESYEQYF
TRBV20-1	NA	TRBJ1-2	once	TGCAGTGCCAGACCTGTCAGGGGCTACACCTTC	CSARPVRGYTF
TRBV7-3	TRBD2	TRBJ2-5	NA	TGTGCCAGCAGCCCCGGGGGGATCCTCGGAGAGACCCAGTACTTC	CASSPGGILGETQYF
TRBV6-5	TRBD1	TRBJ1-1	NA	TGTGCCAGCACAGCCGGGACAGGGGGCCGGTTATTCTTT	CASTAGTGGRLFF
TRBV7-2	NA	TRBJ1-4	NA	TGTGCCAGCAGCTCATTGCCGACAGGCTCTAATGAAAAACTGTTTTTT	CASSSLPTGSNEKLFF
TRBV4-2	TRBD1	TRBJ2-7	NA	TGTGCCAGCAGCCAAGGGCGTTTCGGGACAGGATTTACCTACGAGCAGTACTTC	CASSQGRFGTGFTYEQYF
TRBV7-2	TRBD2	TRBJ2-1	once	TGTGCCAGCAGCCCCCCGGGACTACGCTACAATGAGCAGTTCTTC	CASSPPGLRYNEQFF
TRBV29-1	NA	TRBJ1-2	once	TGCAGCGTTGAAGATCCCATCAGTGCTACTAACTATGGCTACACCTTC	CSVEDPISATNYGYTF
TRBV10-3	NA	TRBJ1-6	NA	TGTGCCATCAGTTCGGACGCCGAATTTTATTCACCCCTCCACTTT	CAISSDAEFYSPLHF
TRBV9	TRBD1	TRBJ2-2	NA	TGTGCCAGCAGCGTAGAGACAGGGGGCTTCGGGGAGCTGTTTTTT	CASSVETGGFGELFF
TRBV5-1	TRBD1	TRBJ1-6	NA	TGCGCCAGCAGCTTGACAGGGGAAGGTTCACCCCTCCACTTT	CASSLTGEGSPLHF
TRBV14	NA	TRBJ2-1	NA	TGTGCCAGCAGCCAAGGGGGGGCTCGGGATGAGCAGTTCTTC	CASSQGGARDEQFF
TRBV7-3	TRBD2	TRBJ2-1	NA	TGTGCCAGCACCCCCGGGACTAGCGGGAGGGCAACAAATGAGCAGTTCTTC	CASTPGTSGRATNEQFF
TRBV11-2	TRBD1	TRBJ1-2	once	TGTGCCAGCAGCTCCCTGGGACAGGGCTATGGCTACACCTTC	CASSSLGQGYGYTF
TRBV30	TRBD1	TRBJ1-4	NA	TGTGCCTGGAGCCCCGGGAGGGGGCAGCTTGACAAACTGTTTTTT	CAWSPGRGQLDKLFF
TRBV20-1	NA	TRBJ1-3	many	TGCAGTGCTAGTGGTCTTAACACCATATATTTT	CSASGLNTIYF
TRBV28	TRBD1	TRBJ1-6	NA	TGTGCCAGCAGTTTGACAGGGGGCCCGAGTAATTCACCCCTCCACTTT	CASSLTGGPSNSPLHF
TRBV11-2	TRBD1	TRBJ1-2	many	TGTGCCAGCAGCGCAGGACAGGGGGCAAATTATGGCTACACCTTC	CASSAGQGANYGYTF